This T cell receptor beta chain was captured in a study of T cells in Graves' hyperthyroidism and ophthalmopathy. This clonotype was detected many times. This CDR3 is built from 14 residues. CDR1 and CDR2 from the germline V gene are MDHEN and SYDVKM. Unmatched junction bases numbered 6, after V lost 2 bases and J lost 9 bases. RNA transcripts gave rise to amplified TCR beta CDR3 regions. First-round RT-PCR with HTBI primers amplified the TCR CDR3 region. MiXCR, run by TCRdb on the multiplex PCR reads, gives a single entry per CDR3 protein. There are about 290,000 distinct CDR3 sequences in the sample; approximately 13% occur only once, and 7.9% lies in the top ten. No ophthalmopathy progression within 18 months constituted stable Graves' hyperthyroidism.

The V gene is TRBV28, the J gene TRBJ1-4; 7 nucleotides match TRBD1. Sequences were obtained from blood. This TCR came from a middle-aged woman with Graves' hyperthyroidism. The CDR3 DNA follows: TGTGCCAGCAGTTTAGCCGGGACAGCAAAAAAACTGTTTTTT. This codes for CASSLAGTAKKLFF. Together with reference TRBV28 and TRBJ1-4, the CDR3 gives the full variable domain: DVKVTQSSRYLVKRTGEKVFLECVQDMDHENMFWYRQDPGLGLRLIYFSYDVKMKEKGDIPEGYSVSREKKERFSLILESASTNQTSMYLCASSLAGTAKKLFFGSGTQLSVL.